The clone carrying this T cell receptor (beta chain) appeared many times. Its specificity is unknown. It was the library that attached unique molecular identifiers to individual cDNA molecules. Using its own MiXCR run on the RACE reads, TCRdb lists one record per CDR3 protein. This sample carries fewer than 500,000 distinct CDR3 sequences, approximately 5.1% of them seen once, and the ten largest clones take under 2.5%. Described time point: patch test 1, 2 weeks after DPC sensitization. Treatment meaning: therapeutic diphenylcyclopropenone sensitization with weekly scalp DPC. This record comes from a study of human T cells and chemical hapten exposure. V dropped 6 bases and J dropped 4; count of bases not matched to a gene: 6. The CDR3 totals 15 residues. The V gene's germline CDR1 is SQVTM and CDR2 ANQGSEA. Whole-study findings and limits: TCRs whose frequency exceeded 1 in 1000 remained the same following DPC sensitization.

The sequencing here drew on whole blood, taken in connection with sensitization to the hapten diphenylcyclopropenone (DPC). This TCR derives from a woman in her forties or fifties with alopecia areata. Some clones in this sample may be carry-over from other donors' samples. This chain connects TRBV29-1 to TRBJ2-2; 12 bases line up with TRBD2. CDR3 DNA sequence: TGCAGCGTGTTGGGACTAGCGGGTCGCACCGGGGAGCTGTTTTTT. Translation: CSVLGLAGRTGELFF.